This T cell receptor (beta chain) was found in a study of T cell responses to AZD1222 COVID-19 vaccine (dated by TCRdb to the early 2020s). Study-wide context: AZD1222 recipients given second doses at about 4 weeks or at about 12 weeks were pooled, since spike-specific TCR depth and breadth were not found to differ between the two schedules. A total of just over 230 trial participants underwent TCR sequencing, of whom some 210 received two doses of AZD1222 and around 25 received two doses of the MenACWY control vaccine. Enrollment into the trials was organized by age into subgroups of 18-55, 56-69 and 70-plus years, and those subgroups contained around 150, 28 and 57 TCR-sequenced participants, respectively. What the authors observed across the whole study: Because no day 14 peak-response samples were available, repertoires were characterized only after the peak T cell response. Most participants were white British and females outnumbered males, and the authors suggested that clonal diversity may have been underestimated. The 56-69-year group was small, and its depth increase did not reach significance, likely because of low power. Conclusions about previously exposed vaccinees are limited because only five to seven AZD1222 recipients were SARS-CoV-2 seropositive at baseline. Spike-specific TCR breadth and depth rose significantly after two AZD1222 doses compared with day 0 and with MenACWY recipients. The whole spike protein was spanned by vaccine-associated CD4 TCRs, and dominant responses were seen in regions 160-218 and 743-854. Reportedly, close to half of the unique spike-specific TCRs recognized epitopes lying outside the regions that are mutated in the B.1.351 and B.1.1.7 variants.

Here V drops 2 bases and J drops 8 bases, and the junction holds 4 bases not matched to any gene. Sequences MNHEY (CDR1) and SVGEGT (CDR2) are obtained from the germline V gene. There are 14 amino acids in the CDR3, from cysteine to phenylalanine inclusive. Kept here is only the CDR3 DNA, which spans 42 bases and is read in frame from base 1. Per the publication, the time point label means: baseline before first vaccination. The vaccinee samples were drawn from two UK trials, COV001 and COV002, one of which was a single-blind randomized controlled phase 2/3 trial testing AZD1222 (ChAdOx1 nCoV-19) in healthy adults. Trial participant PBMC samples were collected at day 0 and day 28 after the second dose for TCRbeta chain sequencing. The CDR3 regions of human TCRbeta chains were analyzed by immunosequencing. The paper's data handling went like this. TCRs in the repertoires were compared against a reference library of SARS-CoV-2-specific TCRs that had been generated with the MIRA antigen-specificity platform. Breadth meant the fraction of unique TCRs that were SARS-CoV-2-associated, whereas depth meant the fraction of total T cells that were SARS-CoV-2-associated. Each spike-specific TCR was assigned to its reactive spike region and to a CD4 or CD8 class using the MIRA data. Log10-transformed breadth and depth values were compared by one-way ANOVA with Sidak's multiple comparisons tests. This immuneACCESS table, as held by TCRdb, lists in-frame sequences with V and J called but not all clones. Of the missing ones, under half trace to an unresolved V gene in checked studies; the others have no known cause. Clone size and V and J calls were adopted from that table, with D and trimming inferred from the DNA. The sample table records about 160,000 clones; approximately 91% of these occur just once. Around 5.5% of the sample comes from the top ten.

As to this clone: Its antigen remains unidentified. Base quality data are lacking; no much larger clone is found one base away.

The chain links TRBV6-2 or TRBV6-3 with TRBJ2-1, and TRBD1 matches 9 of the central bases. The source is an adult in good health. The source material was peripheral blood, sampled on day 0 of AZD1222 vaccination. The CDR3 sequence is CASSYPGTGYEQFF. The bases read TGTGCCAGCAGTTACCCAGGGACAGGGTATGAGCAGTTCTTC.